The 8 T cell receptor beta chains below come from one sample, sequenced in a study of T cell responses to AZD1222 COVID-19 vaccine. The method was immunoSEQ multiplex PCR; TCRdb's version includes in-frame clones alone and lacks a portion of them. The repertoire holds 95,000 to 150,000 clones, with over 75% as singletons. Sequencing was performed on peripheral blood, taken on day 0 of AZD1222 vaccination. Receptors originate from an adult in good health.

The chain uses TRBV28 and TRBJ1-1; 7 bases are a match to TRBD1. CDR3 size: 12 residues. The ends lost 11 bases at V and 11 bases at J; junction bases unmatched: 14. The germline V gene has CDR1 MDHEN and CDR2 SYDVKM. DNA of the CDR3: TGTGCCGCTCAGGGGACAGATCTATTGGCTTTCTTT. Translating it yields CAAQGTDLLAFF.

The chain recombines TRBV6-5 with TRBJ1-5, with a possible D match to TRBD1 (6 bases). The V end was cut by 7 bases, the J end by 1 base, with 14 bases between. The CDR3 has 15 amino acids. The V gene's germline CDR1 is MNHEY and CDR2 SVGAGI. The DNA of the CDR3 is TGTGCCAGCAACCCAGGGGTTAAGAGCAATCAGCCCCAGCATTTT. Protein sequence: CASNPGVKSNQPQHF.

On this clone itself: Other DNA variants within this sample encode the same CDR3. The chain recombines TRBV7-9 with TRBJ1-2; D remains unclear. The CDR3 is 14 amino acids. Between the trimmed V and J ends, which lost 5 bases and 5 bases, there was a span of 15 bases. CDR1 is SEHNR and CDR2 is FQNEAQ in the germline V gene (reference sequence). As DNA, the CDR3 is TGTGCCAGCAGCCGACCGACGGGGTTGTATGGCTACACCTTC. The encoded protein is CASSRPTGLYGYTF. Full variable domain (rest looked up from reference TRBV7-9 and TRBJ1-2): DTGVSQNPRHKITKRGQNVTFRCDPISEHNRLYWYRQTLGQGPEFLTYFQNEAQLEKSRLLSDRFSAERPKGSFSTLEIQRTEQGDSAMYLCASSRPTGLYGYTFGSGTRLTVV.

The chain couples TRBV5-1 to TRBJ1-1; no definite D call. The V end was cut by 4 bases, the J end by 1 base, with 8 bases between. The CDR3 loop spans 13 amino acids. Germline V gene sequence: CDR1 SGHRS, CDR2 YFSETQ. CDR3 in DNA: TGCGCCAGCAGCACCACAAGGAACACTGAAGCTTTCTTT. It specifies CASSTTRNTEAFF.

V gene TRBV5-5 combines with J gene TRBJ1-2, with D possibly being TRBD1 (6 bases). The CDR3 contains 16 residues. Germline CDR1 SGHKS, CDR2 YYEKEE (reference sequence). Trimming removed 4 bases at V and 8 bases at J, with 24 bases between. The CDR3 DNA sequence: TGTGCCAGCAGCCCCGCTGGGGGGGACACTTTCCGGGGCTACACCTTC. Its protein product is CASSPAGGDTFRGYTF.

The chain is built from TRBV6-1 and TRBJ2-5, with TRBD2 matching 12 bases. The CDR3 runs to 15 residues. Unmatched junction bases numbered 2, after V lost 2 bases and J lost 4 bases. Germline CDR1 and CDR2: MNHNS and SASEGT. DNA for the CDR3: TGTGCCAGCAGTGAACTAGCGGGGGGGCCAGAGACCCAGTACTTC. Its protein product is CASSELAGGPETQYF.

The chain couples TRBV4-2 to TRBJ2-7; possibly TRBD1 for D (5 bases). The CDR3 loop spans 15 amino acids. CDR1 LGHNA and CDR2 YNFKEQ come from the germline V gene. The V end was cut by 0 bases, the J end by 0 bases, with 9 bases between. The CDR3 DNA follows: TGTGCCAGCAGCCAAGAGGTGGACAACTCCTACGAGCAGTACTTC. It translates to CASSQEVDNSYEQYF.

V is TRBV28 and J is TRBJ2-3; TRBD1 matches at 10 bases. The CDR3 contains 13 residues. V was clipped by 9 bases and J by 3 bases; unmatched bases: 3. In germline, CDR1 is MDHEN, CDR2 SYDVKM. The CDR3 sequence: CASLDRGTDTQYF. Written as DNA, the CDR3 is TGTGCCAGTTTGGACAGGGGGACAGATACGCAGTATTTT. Filled out from reference TRBV28 and TRBJ2-3, the complete variable domain reads DVKVTQSSRYLVKRTGEKVFLECVQDMDHENMFWYRQDPGLGLRLIYFSYDVKMKEKGDIPEGYSVSREKKERFSLILESASTNQTSMYLCASLDRGTDTQYFGPGTRLTVL.